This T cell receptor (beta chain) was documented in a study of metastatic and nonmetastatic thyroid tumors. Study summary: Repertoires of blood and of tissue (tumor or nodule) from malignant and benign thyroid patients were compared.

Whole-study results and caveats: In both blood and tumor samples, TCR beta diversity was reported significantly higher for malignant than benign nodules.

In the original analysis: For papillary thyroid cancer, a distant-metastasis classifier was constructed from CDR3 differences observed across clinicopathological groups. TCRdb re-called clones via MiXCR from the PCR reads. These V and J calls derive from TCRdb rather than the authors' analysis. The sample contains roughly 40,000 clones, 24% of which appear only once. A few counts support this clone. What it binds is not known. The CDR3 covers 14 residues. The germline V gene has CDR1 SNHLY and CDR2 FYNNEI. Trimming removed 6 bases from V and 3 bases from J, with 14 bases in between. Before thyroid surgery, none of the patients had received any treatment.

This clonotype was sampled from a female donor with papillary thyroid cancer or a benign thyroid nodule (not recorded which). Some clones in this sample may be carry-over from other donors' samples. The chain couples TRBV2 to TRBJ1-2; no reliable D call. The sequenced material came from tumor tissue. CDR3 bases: TGTGCCAGCAGCCGCTCGATCGGAGACTATGGCTACACCTTC. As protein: CASSRSIGDYGYTF.